One sample yielded the 24 T cell receptor beta chains listed below, sequenced in a study of blood T cell repertoires in COVID-19. TCRdb's table, derived via immunoSEQ multiplex PCR, lists solely in-frame clones and lacks some. The data contain around 110,000 clones, 75% to 90% of them singletons. Sequenced material: peripheral blood. These receptors originate from a man under 40 with acute or convalescent COVID-19.

V usage is TRBV7-6 and J usage is TRBJ2-1, with 10 bases fitting TRBD2. The J segment lost 7 bases and the V segment lost 2 bases, leaving 5 bases of the junction unmatched. CDR3 size: 15 residues. Germline V gene lookup returns CDR1 SGHVS and CDR2 FNYEAQ. CDR3 nucleotides: TGTGCCAGCAGCTTACTGAGCGGGGGGGCGAATGAGCAGTTCTTC. It specifies CASSLLSGGANEQFF.

In this sample, this clone turned up once. The rearrangement uses TRBV10-3 and TRBJ1-5, with 7 bases identical to TRBD1. This CDR3 has 13 amino acids. J lost 8 bases, V lost 6 bases, and 7 bases had no gene match. Germline V gives CDR1 ENHRY, CDR2 SYGVKD. CDR3 nucleotides: TGTGCCATCAGCGGAGGGGGCCAGGAGCCCCAGCATTTT. Translating gives CAISGGGQEPQHF.

The gene calls are TRBV6-4 and TRBJ2-1; 9 bases map to TRBD2. The ends lost 3 bases at V and 4 bases at J; junction bases unmatched: 4. The CDR3 loop spans 15 amino acids. CDR1 MRHNA and CDR2 SNTAGT come from the germline V gene. The CDR3 DNA reads as TGTGCCAGCAGTGATGGGACTAGCAGATACAATGAGCAGTTCTTC. It specifies CASSDGTSRYNEQFF.

This CDR3 reads CASSQTGAYGYTF. As DNA, the CDR3 is TGTGCCAGCAGCCAGACAGGGGCCTATGGCTACACCTTC. The V and J genes are TRBV7-2 and TRBJ1-2; 8 bases match TRBD1. With 5 bases clipped from V and 4 bases from J, the junction kept 3 bases outside the gene matches. CDR1 SGHTA and CDR2 FQGNSA come from the germline V gene. The CDR3 has 13 residues.

The V call is TRBV29-1, the J call TRBJ1-1; unclear D gene. V lost 1 base, J lost 4 bases, and 13 bases lay in between. Germline CDR1 SQVTM, CDR2 ANQGSEA. CDR3 size: 14 residues. CDR3 bases: TGCAGCGTTGAAGTTCAGGTTTATGGCACTGAAGCTTTCTTT. Residues: CSVEVQVYGTEAFF.

The chain joins TRBV28 to TRBJ1-5; D may be TRBD1 (6 bases). CDR1 and CDR2 (germline): MDHEN, SYDVKM. The CDR3 sequence is 15 residues long. The ends were cut back, 6 bases at V and 7 bases at J, with 19 bases in the middle. The CDR3 nucleotides are TGTGCCAGCAGCGCCGAGTTCAGGGGTGACCAGCCCCAGCATTTT. Translating gives CASSAEFRGDQPQHF.

CDR3 sequence reads: CAWSGASGRIMETQYF. DNA for the CDR3: TGTGCCTGGAGTGGGGCTAGCGGGAGGATTATGGAGACCCAGTACTTC. The gene calls are TRBV30 and TRBJ2-5, with 11 positions matching TRBD2. The CDR3 length is 16 residues. V trimming: 1 base; J trimming: 5 bases; junction bases outside the gene matches: 9. Germline V gene lookup returns CDR1 GTSNPN and CDR2 SVGIG (reference sequence).

The chain carries TRBV2 and TRBJ1-1; D gene ambiguous. The CDR3 contains 14 residues. Germline loops: CDR1 SNHLY, CDR2 FYNNEI. Trimming stripped 5 bases from V and 3 bases from J, with 13 bases between. CDR3: CASSSGDGYTEAFF. The CDR3 DNA follows: TGTGCCAGCAGTAGCGGGGATGGGTACACTGAAGCTTTCTTT.

The rearrangement links TRBV6-2 or TRBV6-3 to TRBJ1-5; D uncertain. The germline V gene has CDR1 MNHEY and CDR2 SVGEGT. Trimming removed 6 bases from V and 6 bases from J, with 6 bases in between. The CDR3 is 11 amino acids. The CDR3 loop is CASSSGQPQHF. The DNA of the CDR3 is TGTGCCAGCAGCTCCGGTCAGCCCCAGCATTTT.

The V and J genes are TRBV5-5 and TRBJ2-3; tentative D call: TRBD1 (6 bases). Germline V lookup: CDR1 SGHKS, CDR2 YYEKEE (reference sequence). There are 14 residues in the CDR3. V was trimmed by 2 bases and J by 2 bases, leaving 9 bases between them. The CDR3 region has the DNA TGTGCCAGCAGCTTCCAGGGGTACACAGATACGCAGTATTTT. Its protein is CASSFQGYTDTQYF.

This sequence joins TRBV29-1 and TRBJ1-2; D is possibly TRBD1 (6 bases). Germline loops: CDR1 SQVTM, CDR2 ANQGSEA. The V end was cut by 5 bases, the J end by 8 bases, with 18 bases between. CDR3 length equals 13 residues. The CDR3 region is CSVPYRGQSGYTF. The CDR3 region has the DNA TGCAGCGTTCCCTATCGGGGACAAAGCGGCTACACCTTC. Full variable domain (outside the CDR3, taken from reference TRBV29-1 and TRBJ1-2): SAVISQKPSRDICQRGTSLTIQCQVDSQVTMMFWYRQQPGQSLTLIATANQGSEATYESGFVIDKFPISRPNLTFSTLTVSNMSPEDSSIYLCSVPYRGQSGYTFGSGTRLTVV.

The chain recombines TRBV5-1 with TRBJ2-3; 8 bases are shared with TRBD2. Germline lookup yields CDR1 SGHRS and CDR2 YFSETQ. This CDR3 is built from 16 residues. V trimming: 4 bases; J trimming: 3 bases; junction bases outside the gene matches: 10. The CDR3 bases are TGCGCCAGCAGCGTCCAACGGGGGGGATCGACAGATACGCAGTATTTT. Protein: CASSVQRGGSTDTQYF. The full variable domain, in which reference TRBV5-1 and TRBJ2-3 provide the parts outside the CDR3, is KAGVTQTPRYLIKTRGQQVTLSCSPISGHRSVSWYQQTPGQGLQFLFEYFSETQRNKGNFPGRFSGRQFSNSRSEMNVSTLELGDSALYLCASSVQRGGSTDTQYFGPGTRLTVL.

J is TRBJ2-5 and V is TRBV25-1; weak D call: TRBD1 (6 bases). Germline V gives CDR1 MGHDK, CDR2 SYGVNS. Between the trimmed V and J ends, which lost 8 bases and 4 bases, there was a span of 11 bases. The CDR3 is 12 amino acids. CDR3 region: CASEQGRETQYF. The CDR3 nucleotides are TGTGCCAGCGAGCAGGGGAGAGAGACCCAGTACTTC.

The CDR3 nucleotides read TGTGCCACTACTGGGACAGGCGATGGCTACACCTTC. Residues: CATTGTGDGYTF. V usage is TRBV19 and J usage is TRBJ1-2, with TRBD1 matching over 8 bases. Germline CDR1 LNHDA, CDR2 SQIVND (reference sequence). V lost 10 bases to trimming and J lost 6 bases; unmatched junction nucleotides: 7. This CDR3 has 12 residues.

This clone showed up many times. The rearrangement links TRBV6-4 to TRBJ2-2; D is unclear. Germline V gene data show CDR1 as MRHNA and CDR2 as SNTAGT. The CDR3 is made up of 15 amino acids. The germline V and J ends were trimmed by 2 bases and 1 base, with 8 bases remaining between them. The CDR3 reads CASSDEAENTGELFF. The CDR3 coding sequence is TGTGCCAGCAGTGACGAGGCCGAGAACACCGGGGAGCTGTTTTTT.

The chain joins TRBV29-1 to TRBJ1-4; no definite D call. The CDR3 loop spans 12 amino acids. CDR1 SQVTM and CDR2 ANQGSEA come from the germline V gene. V lost 4 bases, J lost 4 bases, and 7 bases lay in between. The CDR3 loop reads CSVVDFNEKLFF. CDR3 nucleotides: TGCAGCGTTGTGGACTTTAATGAAAAACTGTTTTTT.

The chain recombines TRBV5-1 with TRBJ2-3, with 15 nucleotides matching TRBD2. Germline CDR1 and CDR2: SGHRS and YFSETQ. There are 17 residues in the CDR3. The junction had 8 bases not matched to a gene; V was cut back by 4 bases and J by 5 bases. The CDR3 DNA sequence: TGCGCCAGCAGCCAAGGACTAGCGGGGGGGCCTGGAGATACGCAGTATTTT. Translating gives CASSQGLAGGPGDTQYF.

The V and J genes are TRBV5-1 and TRBJ2-3; 13 nucleotides align to TRBD2. CDR1 and CDR2 from the germline V gene are SGHRS and YFSETQ. J was trimmed by 5 bases and V by 6 bases; bases with no gene match: 6. The CDR3 totals 15 residues. CDR3 DNA: TGCGCCAGCACCCGACTAGCGGGAGGAGGAGATACGCAGTATTTT. Its protein is CASTRLAGGGDTQYF.

This clone has more than one count but fewer than ten. The chain recombines TRBV4-1 with TRBJ2-2, with D tentatively TRBD1 (6 bases). V lost 2 bases to trimming and J lost 6 bases, with 10 bases between them. The germline V gene has CDR1 MGHRA and CDR2 YSYEKL. This CDR3 is built from 14 residues. CDR3 nucleotides: TGCGCCAGCAGCCAACCAGGGGTAGCCGGGGAGCTGTTTTTT. It is translated as CASSQPGVAGELFF.

The CDR3 DNA is TGTGCCATCAGTGAGGACTACCAAACCCACAATGAGCAGTTCTTC. Its protein is CAISEDYQTHNEQFF. The V gene is TRBV10-3, the J gene TRBJ2-1; D might be TRBD2 (5 bases). Looked up from germline, CDR1 is ENHRY and CDR2 is SYGVKD. The CDR3 loop spans 15 amino acids. The germline V and J ends were trimmed by 2 bases and 5 bases, with 13 bases remaining between them.

This clone was observed a single time. The chain combines TRBV30 with TRBJ2-3, with TRBD2 matching 12 bases. Germline-derived CDR1 and CDR2 are GTSNPN and SVGIG (reference sequence). Trimming took 4 bases from V and 2 from J; bases not matched to a gene: 7. The CDR3 consists of 16 residues. CDR3 in amino acids: CAWTTGLAGTTDTQYF. Written as DNA, the CDR3 is TGTGCCTGGACAACCGGACTAGCGGGGACCACAGATACGCAGTATTTT. Supplemented by reference TRBV30 and TRBJ2-3, the full variable domain reads SQTIHQWPATLVQPVGSPLSLECTVEGTSNPNLYWYRQAAGRGLQLLFYSVGIGQISSEVPQNLSASRPQDRQFILSSKKLLLSDSGFYLCAWTTGLAGTTDTQYFGPGTRLTVL.

V and J are TRBV5-6 and TRBJ2-3; D uncertain. Trimming removed 2 bases from V and 5 bases from J, with 15 bases in between. This CDR3 contains 15 residues. CDR1 is SGHDT and CDR2 is YYEEEE in the germline V gene. CDR3 DNA sequence: TGTGCCAGCAGCTTCCAGGAAGGCCTATTAGATACGCAGTATTTT. Its translation is CASSFQEGLLDTQYF.

The V gene is TRBV19, the J gene TRBJ2-1, with 10 bases lining up with TRBD2. Germline V gene lookup returns CDR1 LNHDA and CDR2 SQIVND (reference sequence). V shed 9 bases and J 2 bases; nucleotides not matched to a gene: 4. The CDR3 length is 14 residues. This CDR3 reads CASKLAGTYNEQFF. CDR3 in DNA: TGTGCCAGCAAACTAGCGGGGACCTACAATGAGCAGTTCTTC.

This chain uses TRBV6-5 with TRBJ1-2; D is unresolved. V dropped 6 bases and J dropped 4 bases, with 12 bases sitting between them. There are 13 residues in the CDR3. Looked up from germline, CDR1 is MNHEY and CDR2 is SVGAGI. As DNA, the CDR3 is TGTGCCAGCAGCGGAGAGGGCGGCTATGGCTACACCTTC. It translates to CASSGEGGYGYTF.